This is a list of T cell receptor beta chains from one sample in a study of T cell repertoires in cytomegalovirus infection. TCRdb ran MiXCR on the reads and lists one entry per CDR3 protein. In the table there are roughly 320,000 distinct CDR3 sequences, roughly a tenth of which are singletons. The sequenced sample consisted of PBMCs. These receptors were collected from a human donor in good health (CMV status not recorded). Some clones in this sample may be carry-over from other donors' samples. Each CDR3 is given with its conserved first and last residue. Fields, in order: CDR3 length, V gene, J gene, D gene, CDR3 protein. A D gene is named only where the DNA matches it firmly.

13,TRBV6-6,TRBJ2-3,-,CASSYLGVDTQYF
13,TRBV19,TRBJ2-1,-,CASLPRGYNEQFF
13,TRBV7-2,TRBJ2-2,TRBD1,CASTHRGFEELFF
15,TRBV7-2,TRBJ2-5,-,CASSLQGGEKETQYF
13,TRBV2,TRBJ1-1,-,CASRVREGTEAFF
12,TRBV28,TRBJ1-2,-,CASSFKAHGYTF
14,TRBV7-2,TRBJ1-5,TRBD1,CASAPGQGVQPQHF
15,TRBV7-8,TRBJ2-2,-,CASSPRESNTGELFF
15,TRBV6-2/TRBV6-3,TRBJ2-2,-,CASSYLGGNTGELFF
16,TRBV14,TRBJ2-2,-,CASSPVGGANTGELFF
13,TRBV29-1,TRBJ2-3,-,CSVDKRGTDTQYF
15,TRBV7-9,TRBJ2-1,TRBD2,CASSALANSYNEQFF
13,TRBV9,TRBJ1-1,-,CASRPGNGTEAFF
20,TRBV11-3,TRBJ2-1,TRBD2,CASSLERGTRTSGDCNEQFF
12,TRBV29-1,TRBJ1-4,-,CSVEDPSEKLFF
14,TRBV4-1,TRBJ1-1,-,CASSQVTVNTEAFF
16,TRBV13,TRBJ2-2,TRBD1,CASSETGTGFSGELFF
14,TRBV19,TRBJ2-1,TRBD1,CASKRDRVTNEQFF